The clone carrying this T cell receptor (beta chain) was counted a few times. Its antigen remains unknown. Tagging with unique molecular identifiers was applied to individual cDNA molecules. TCRdb reprocessed the 5' RACE reads via MiXCR and lists one record per CDR3 protein. Of about 59,000 distinct CDR3 sequences in the sample, less than 15% are singletons; the top ten hold roughly 9.3%. This entry belongs to a study of early T cells in non-severe SARS-CoV-2 infection. Whole-study context: Bulk RNA isolated from unsorted whole blood underwent sequencing; chains were not paired.

General study points: Private and CD4 specificities were missed by VDJdb matching, which favored anti-spike CD8 responses.

The CDR3 is 13 residues long. Between the trimmed V and J ends, which lost 6 bases and 0 bases, there was a span of 12 bases. Germline V gene sequence: CDR1 DFQATT, CDR2 SNEGSKA (reference sequence). This material consisted of whole blood, taken at baseline. V gene TRBV20-1 combines with J gene TRBJ2-7; tentative D call: TRBD1 (6 bases). The source is an adult who was a healthcare worker with PCR-confirmed SARS-CoV-2 infection or an uninfected control (not recorded which). The CDR3 spells CSAQQGISYEQYF. CDR3 DNA: TGCAGTGCCCAACAGGGTATCTCCTACGAGCAGTACTTC.